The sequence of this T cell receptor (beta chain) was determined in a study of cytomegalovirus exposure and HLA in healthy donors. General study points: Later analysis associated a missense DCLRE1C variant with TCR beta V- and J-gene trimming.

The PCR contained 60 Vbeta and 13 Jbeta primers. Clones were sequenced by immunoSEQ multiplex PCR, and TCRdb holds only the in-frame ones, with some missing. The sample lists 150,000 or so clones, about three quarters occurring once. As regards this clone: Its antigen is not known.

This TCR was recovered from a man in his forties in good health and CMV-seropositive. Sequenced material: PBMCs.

The CDR3 nucleotides read TGTGCCAGCACGGGAGAACACAATGAGCAGTTCTTC. This codes for CASTGEHNEQFF. The chain uses TRBV2 and TRBJ2-1; D might be TRBD2 (6 bases). The CDR3 spans 12 residues. The V end was cut by 7 bases, the J end by 5 bases, with 9 bases between. Germline CDR1 is SNHLY and CDR2 is FYNNEI.